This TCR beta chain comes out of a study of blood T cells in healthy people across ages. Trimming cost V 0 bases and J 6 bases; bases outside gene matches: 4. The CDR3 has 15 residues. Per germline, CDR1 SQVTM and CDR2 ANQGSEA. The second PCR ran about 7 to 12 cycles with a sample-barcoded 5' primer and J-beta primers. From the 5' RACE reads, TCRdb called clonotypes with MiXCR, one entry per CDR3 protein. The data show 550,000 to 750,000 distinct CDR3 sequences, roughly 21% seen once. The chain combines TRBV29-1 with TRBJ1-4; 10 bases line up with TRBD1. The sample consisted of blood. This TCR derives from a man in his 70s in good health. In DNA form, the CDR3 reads TGCAGCGTTGAAGATCGACAGGGGGCTGATGAAAAACTGTTTTTT. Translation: CSVEDRQGADEKLFF.